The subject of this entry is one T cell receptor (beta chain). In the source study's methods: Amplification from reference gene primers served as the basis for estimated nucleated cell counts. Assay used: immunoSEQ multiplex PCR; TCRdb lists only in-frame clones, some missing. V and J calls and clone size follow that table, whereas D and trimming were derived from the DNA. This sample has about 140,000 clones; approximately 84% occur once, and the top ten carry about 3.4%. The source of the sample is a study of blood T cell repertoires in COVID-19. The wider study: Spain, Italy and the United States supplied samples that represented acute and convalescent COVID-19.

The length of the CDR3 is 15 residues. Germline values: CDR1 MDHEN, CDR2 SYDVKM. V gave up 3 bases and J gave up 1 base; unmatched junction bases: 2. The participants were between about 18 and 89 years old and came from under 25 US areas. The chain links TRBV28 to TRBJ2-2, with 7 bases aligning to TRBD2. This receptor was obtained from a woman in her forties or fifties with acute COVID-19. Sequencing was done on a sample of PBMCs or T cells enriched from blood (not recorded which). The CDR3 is CASSFAGVNTGELFF. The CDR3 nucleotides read TGTGCCAGCAGTTTTGCGGGAGTGAACACCGGGGAGCTGTTTTTT.